This TCR beta chain was recovered during a study of cytomegalovirus exposure and HLA in healthy donors. Study-level findings and limits: Later analysis found that TCR beta chains associated with HLA were more clonally expanded than other, equally common chains. The classifier reportedly diagnosed cytomegalovirus status with high specificity and sensitivity.

PCR employed 60 Vbeta and 13 Jbeta primers. Generated by immunoSEQ multiplex PCR, the TCRdb table keeps only in-frame clones and is missing some. The data hold 150,000 or so clones, with about 85% observed a single time. To note about this clone: Its cognate antigen is unknown.

V was clipped by 7 bases and J by 6 bases; unmatched bases: 10. This CDR3 contains 15 residues. Germline V gene sequence: CDR1 SGHTA, CDR2 FQGNSA. The chain carries TRBV7-2 and TRBJ2-7; 12 bases map to TRBD2. The receptor was derived from a woman between 18 and 29 years old in good health and CMV-seronegative. The sequencing input was PBMCs. The DNA of the CDR3 is TGTGCCAGCACCACATCTAGCGGGGGGGCGAGCGAGCAGTACTTC. This translates into CASTTSSGGASEQYF.